This T cell receptor (beta chain) was recorded in a study of Ad26.COV2.S vaccination and SARS-CoV-2 variants. The wider study: In the COV1001 trial, the donor was in the Ad26.COV2.S arm. The study gave Ad26.COV2.S intramuscularly, once or twice 56 days apart.

Overall study findings and caveats: Vaccinees and placebo recipients showed similar non-spike TCR breadth. In vaccinated individuals, spike-specific CD8+ and CD4+ T cell responses reportedly displayed substantial breadth.

Sequencing used immunoSEQ multiplex PCR; TCRdb keeps in-frame clones, though not all of them. The sample has 350,000 to 500,000 clones, 90% seen once; the top ten hold around 4.5%. A word on this clone: Its antigen is not identified. Within the sample, other DNA sequences also encode this same CDR3.

Trimming took off 6 bases at V and 2 bases at J, with 10 bases between the two ends. The germline V gene has CDR1 MNHEY and CDR2 SMNVEV (reference sequence). The CDR3 contains 13 residues. Treatment described: 19 received Ad26.COV2.S at low or high dose, single or two shots; roughly five received placebo; per-sample allocation not given. Sampling was performed 63 days after the first vaccine or placebo injection. Here the sequenced sample was peripheral blood, taken in a trial of Ad26.COV2.S vaccine versus placebo. The V and J genes are TRBV27 and TRBJ1-1; D is possibly TRBD1 (5 bases). This receptor was identified in a person aged 18-60 years who received the Ad26.COV2.S COVID-19 vaccine or a placebo. As DNA, the CDR3 is TGTGCCAGCAGCCTGACAGTAAACACTGAAGCTTTCTTT. Translating gives CASSLTVNTEAFF.